Following are 27 T cell receptor beta chains from one sample sequenced in a study of blood T cell repertoires in COVID-19. TCRdb's copy holds only in-frame clones and misses some; the assay was immunoSEQ multiplex PCR. Among approximately 190,000 clones listed, 86% were seen once. Sequenced: PBMCs or T cells enriched from blood (not recorded which). These receptor sequences come from a middle-aged woman in a cohort exposed to, infected with or recovered from COVID-19 (not recorded which).

To note about this clone: Other DNA sequences in the sample encode the same CDR3. The rearrangement links TRBV9 to TRBJ2-2, with D possibly TRBD1 on 5 matching bases. Trimming left V 2 bases short and J 8 bases short, with 7 bases between. The CDR3 has 12 residues. Per germline, CDR1 SGDLS and CDR2 YYNGEE. The CDR3 reads CASSVRTGELFF. The DNA for the CDR3 is TGTGCCAGCAGCGTTCGGACAGGGGAGCTGTTTTTT.

This chain joins TRBV10-3 and TRBJ2-2; D is unresolved. V gave up 3 bases and J gave up 5 bases, with 7 bases separating them. The CDR3 covers 13 residues. Germline V gene data show CDR1 as ENHRY and CDR2 as SYGVKD. The CDR3 sequence: CAISDGGTGELFF. The CDR3 DNA reads as TGTGCCATCAGTGATGGCGGAACCGGGGAGCTGTTTTTT.

The chain combines TRBV6-2 or TRBV6-3 with TRBJ2-5, with a tentative D call TRBD2 (6 bases). This CDR3 has 17 amino acids. The V end lost 0 bases, the J end lost 0 bases, and 14 bases lay between the germline ends. Germline CDR1 is MNHEY and CDR2 is SVGEGT. CDR3 sequence reads: CASSYSKRVADQETQYF. In DNA, the CDR3 is TGTGCCAGCAGTTACTCGAAGCGAGTAGCGGACCAAGAGACCCAGTACTTC.

This sequence joins TRBV28 and TRBJ1-2; 7 bases fit TRBD1. Germline loops: CDR1 MDHEN, CDR2 SYDVKM. Trimming at V came to 8 bases and at J to 3 bases, leaving 12 bases not matched to a gene. The CDR3 is 15 residues long. CDR3 nucleotide sequence: TGTGCCAGCCTGGGCAACAGGGGAAATCACTATGGCTACACCTTC. Protein sequence: CASLGNRGNHYGYTF.

The rearrangement uses TRBV7-9 and TRBJ1-1; 10 nucleotides line up with TRBD1. With V trimmed by 5 bases and J by 7 bases, 13 bases remained unmatched. Per the germline V gene, CDR1 is SEHNR and CDR2 is FQNEAQ (reference sequence). This CDR3 has 16 amino acids. CDR3 bases: TGTGCCAGCAGCAAAACGGGCGGGACAGGGGAGGATGAAGCTTTCTTT. Translation gives CASSKTGGTGEDEAFF.

The rearrangement joins TRBV11-2 to TRBJ1-1; TRBD1 matches at 8 bases. J was trimmed by 6 bases and V by 2 bases; bases with no gene match: 14. This CDR3 region has 17 residues. Germline-derived CDR1 and CDR2 are SGHAT and FQNNGV. Written as DNA, the CDR3 is TGTGCCAGCAGCTTAAAGGACAGGGCCATTGAAGGAGCTGAAGCTTTCTTT. It translates to CASSLKDRAIEGAEAFF.

The chain has TRBV12-5 and TRBJ2-1, with D possibly TRBD2 on 6 matching bases. The ends were cut back, 7 bases at V and 2 bases at J, with 15 bases in the middle. The CDR3 contains 15 residues. The V gene's germline CDR1 is LGHNT and CDR2 FRNRAP. The CDR3 protein is CASALSGGAYNEQFF. The CDR3 DNA is TGTGCTAGTGCCCTCTCCGGAGGGGCCTACAATGAGCAGTTCTTC.

The chain recombines TRBV6-1 with TRBJ1-2; possibly TRBD1 for D (5 bases). Germline V CDR1 and CDR2: MNHNS, SASEGT. Trimming shortened V by 2 bases and J by 4 bases, and 14 bases separated the two germline ends. The CDR3 has 15 residues. CDR3 residues: CASSELQDPSYGYTF. The CDR3 region has the DNA TGTGCCAGCAGTGAACTACAGGACCCCTCCTATGGCTACACCTTC.

CDR3 sequence reads: CASSQGQGGEGSTDTQYF. CDR3 DNA: TGTGCCAGCAGCCAAGGGCAGGGGGGCGAGGGGAGCACAGATACGCAGTATTTT. This sequence joins TRBV4-2 and TRBJ2-3; D is possibly TRBD1 (7 bases). The V gene's germline CDR1 is LGHNA and CDR2 YNFKEQ. The CDR3 spans 18 residues. With 1 base removed from V and 0 bases from J, the gap between germline ends came to 17 bases.

V gene TRBV6-1 combines with J gene TRBJ1-2; no clear D gene. The CDR3 loop spans 14 amino acids. V lost 3 bases and J lost 4, with 12 bases in between. Germline V gene data show CDR1 as MNHNS and CDR2 as SASEGT. CDR3 sequence (DNA): TGTGCCAGCAGTGAGGGAGAAGGACCCTATGGCTACACCTTC. The encoded protein is CASSEGEGPYGYTF.

The chain uses TRBV5-1 and TRBJ2-5; possible D gene TRBD1, 5 bases. The germline V gene has CDR1 SGHRS and CDR2 YFSETQ. Trimming shortened V by 4 bases and J by 3 bases, and 13 bases separated the two germline ends. The CDR3 is made up of 14 amino acids. In nucleotides, the CDR3 is TGCGCCAGCAGCCCTAGACAGCTAGAAGAGACCCAGTACTTC. This codes for CASSPRQLEETQYF. The full variable domain, with the rest looked up from reference TRBV5-1 and TRBJ2-5, is KAGVTQTPRYLIKTRGQQVTLSCSPISGHRSVSWYQQTPGQGLQFLFEYFSETQRNKGNFPGRFSGRQFSNSRSEMNVSTLELGDSALYLCASSPRQLEETQYFGPGTRLLVL.

This rearrangement joins TRBV15 to TRBJ1-4; 7 positions agree with TRBD1. The CDR3 loop spans 16 amino acids. Germline V CDR1 and CDR2: LNHNV, YYDKDF (reference sequence). The V segment lost 2 bases and the J segment 5 bases; nucleotides outside the gene matches: 8. The CDR3 here is CATSRSAGGSNEKLFF. The CDR3 nucleotides are TGTGCCACCAGCAGATCGGCAGGGGGATCGAATGAAAAACTGTTTTTT. The full variable domain, completed using reference TRBV15 and TRBJ1-4, is DAMVIQNPRYQVTQFGKPVTLSCSQTLNHNVMYWYQQKSSQAPKLLFHYYDKDFNNEADTPDNFQSRRPNTSFCFLDIRSPGLGDTAMYLCATSRSAGGSNEKLFFGSGTQLSVL.

This chain links TRBV9 with TRBJ2-1, with a possible D match to TRBD1 (5 bases). Germline CDR1 is SGDLS and CDR2 is YYNGEE. The ends were cut back, 3 bases at V and 6 bases at J, with 10 bases in the middle. CDR3 length equals 13 residues. The CDR3 sequence: CASSGKDSNEQFF. The CDR3 DNA follows: TGTGCCAGCAGCGGAAAAGACAGCAATGAGCAGTTCTTC.

This clone came up once. This chain links TRBV7-7 with TRBJ2-7, with D possibly being TRBD1 (6 bases). Trimming cost V 5 bases and J 1 base, with 24 bases left between them. Per the germline V gene, CDR1 is SSHAT and CDR2 is FNYEAQ (reference sequence). The CDR3 contains 18 residues. Written as DNA, the CDR3 is TGTGCCAGCAGCCCTCAACCTCTGACAGGCAAATCGTCCTACGAGCAGTACTTC. Translating it yields CASSPQPLTGKSSYEQYF. The complete variable domain, with remaining parts taken from reference TRBV7-7 and TRBJ2-7, reads GAGVSQSPRYKVTKRGQDVTLRCDPISSHATLYWYQQALGQGPEFLTYFNYEAQPDKSGLPSDRFSAERPEGSISTLTIQRTEQRDSAMYRCASSPQPLTGKSSYEQYFGPGTRLTVT.

This clone was counted a single time. The CDR3 loop is CASSLEAGGSTDTQYF. CDR3 DNA sequence: TGTGCCAGCAGCTTGGAAGCGGGGGGGAGCACAGATACGCAGTATTTT. This chain links TRBV5-6 with TRBJ2-3, with 10 bases matching TRBD2. From germline, CDR1 is SGHDT and CDR2 YYEEEE. This CDR3 contains 16 residues. Losses at the gene ends were 0 bases for V and 0 bases for J; bases not matched to a gene: 1.

J is TRBJ2-2 and V is TRBV5-4, with D perhaps TRBD1 (6 bases). Trimming removed 0 bases from V and 1 base from J, with 16 bases in between. The CDR3 runs to 18 residues. Germline V gene sequence: CDR1 SGHNT, CDR2 YYREEE (reference sequence). CDR3 protein: CASSLDREHLLNTGELFF. CDR3 sequence (DNA): TGTGCCAGCAGCTTGGACAGGGAGCACCTTTTGAACACCGGGGAGCTGTTTTTT.

The gene calls are TRBV5-1 and TRBJ1-4; TRBD1 agrees at 9 bases. The junction had 6 bases not matched to a gene; V was cut back by 4 bases and J by 8 bases. The CDR3 loop spans 14 amino acids. The V gene's germline CDR1 is SGHRS and CDR2 YFSETQ. CDR3 bases: TGCGCCAGCAGCGTGGACAGGGGTGGAGAAAAACTGTTTTTT. Encoded protein: CASSVDRGGEKLFF.

The chain combines TRBV14 with TRBJ2-1; TRBD2 aligns across 8 bases. V shed 4 bases and J 7 bases; nucleotides not matched to a gene: 9. The CDR3 is 15 amino acids. The germline CDR1 and CDR2 sequences are SGHDN and FVKESK. The CDR3, as DNA: TGTGCCAGCAGCCGATTTAGCGGGACGGGAAATGAGCAGTTCTTC. Its protein product is CASSRFSGTGNEQFF.

This clone was counted only a few times. The rearrangement joins TRBV6-5 to TRBJ2-7; D gene unclear. The CDR3 has 12 amino acids. Germline V gene lookup returns CDR1 MNHEY and CDR2 SVGAGI. The V end lost 6 bases, the J end lost 3 bases, and 9 bases lay between the germline ends. CDR3 DNA sequence: TGTGCCAGCAGCCCCTCCCGCTACGAGCAGTACTTC. It translates to CASSPSRYEQYF.

The chain combines TRBV24-1 with TRBJ2-7, with 8 bases that match TRBD1. This CDR3 spans 15 amino acids. Germline V gene lookup returns CDR1 KGHDR and CDR2 SFDVKD. The junction had 12 bases not matched to a gene; V was cut back by 8 bases and J by 4 bases. The DNA for the CDR3 is TGTGCCACCAAAGGACAACCTCAGGGGGCGTACGAGCAGTACTTC. Translation: CATKGQPQGAYEQYF.

The rearrangement uses TRBV28 and TRBJ2-5; 10 positions match TRBD1. This CDR3 spans 15 amino acids. V shed 3 bases and J 5 bases; nucleotides not matched to a gene: 6. Germline V CDR1 and CDR2: MDHEN, SYDVKM. Here the CDR3 DNA reads TGTGCCAGCAGTTTCGGGACAGGGGTTTTGGAGACCCAGTACTTC. Translating gives CASSFGTGVLETQYF.

V usage is TRBV5-1 and J usage is TRBJ1-2; D remains unclear. Trimming shortened V by 0 bases and J by 5 bases, and 8 bases separated the two germline ends. Germline CDR1 reads SGHRS; CDR2 reads YFSETQ. The CDR3 loop spans 13 amino acids. In DNA, the CDR3 is TGCGCCAGCAGCTTGGACCCCCGGTATGGCTACACCTTC. It yields the protein CASSLDPRYGYTF.

The chain carries TRBV19 and TRBJ1-1; 9 nucleotides match TRBD1. Germline CDR1 is LNHDA and CDR2 is SQIVND (reference sequence). V lost 1 base to trimming and J lost 8 bases; unmatched junction nucleotides: 8. The CDR3 spans 15 residues. CDR3 in DNA: TGTGCCAGTAGTATAGTTACAGGGGGCTGGGTCGAAGCTTTCTTT. Protein product: CASSIVTGGWVEAFF.

This chain joins TRBV5-4 and TRBJ1-6; 11 nucleotides match TRBD1. V shed 1 base and J 7 bases; nucleotides not matched to a gene: 4. Germline CDR1 and CDR2: SGHNT and YYREEE (reference sequence). The CDR3 totals 16 residues. The CDR3 nucleotides read TGTGCCAGCAGCTTGAGGACAGGGGGCCGCAATTCACCCCTCCACTTT. Translating it yields CASSLRTGGRNSPLHF.

The chain is built from TRBV14 and TRBJ1-2; a weak D match, TRBD1 (5 bases). Germline CDR1 and CDR2: SGHDN and FVKESK. CDR3 length: 15 amino acids. V dropped 1 base and J dropped 4 bases, with 13 bases sitting between them. DNA for the CDR3: TGTGCCAGCAGCCAAGGCCCCGCGGACATCTATGGCTACACCTTC. Encoded protein: CASSQGPADIYGYTF.

The chain has TRBV5-5 and TRBJ2-1; TRBD2 agrees at 8 bases. Unmatched junction bases numbered 8, after V lost 4 bases and J lost 8 bases. Per the germline V gene, CDR1 is SGHKS and CDR2 is YYEKEE (reference sequence). The CDR3 spans 14 residues. DNA for the CDR3: TGTGCCAGCAGCCTCACAGCGGGAGAGGATGAGCAGTTCTTC. It yields the protein CASSLTAGEDEQFF. Using reference TRBV5-5 and TRBJ2-1 for the parts outside the CDR3, the full variable domain is DAGVTQSPTHLIKTRGQQVTLRCSPISGHKSVSWYQQVLGQGPQFIFQYYEKEERGRGNFPDRFSARQFPNYSSELNVNALLLGDSALYLCASSLTAGEDEQFFGPGTRLTVL.

The chain has TRBV27 and TRBJ1-1; 12 positions match TRBD1. The CDR3 has 19 amino acids. The germline CDR1 and CDR2 sequences are MNHEY and SMNVEV (reference sequence). Trimming took 3 bases from V and 0 from J; bases not matched to a gene: 11. The CDR3 region has the DNA TGTGCCAGCAGTTTTACCGGGACAGGGGGCTGGGGGATGAACACTGAAGCTTTCTTT. It specifies CASSFTGTGGWGMNTEAFF.